This TCR beta chain derives from a study of blood T cell repertoires in COVID-19. At the level of the study: COVID-19 samples collected from the United States, Italy and Spain covered acute and convalescent phases.

Source study methods: Reference gene primer amplification yielded estimated nucleated cell counts. Data came from immunoSEQ multiplex PCR; TCRdb stores just in-frame clones and leaves some out. D and trimming come from the DNA, and the V and J calls and clone size come from that table. The sample consists of approximately 250,000 clones, about 91% of them appearing once. The CDR3 contains 15 residues. Trimming took 4 bases from V and 1 from J, leaving 10 bases between them. CDR1 LNHDA and CDR2 SQIVND come from the germline V gene (reference sequence). Sequencing was carried out using PBMCs or T cells enriched from blood (not recorded which). V and J are TRBV19 and TRBJ2-2; weak D call: TRBD1 (6 bases). The receptor comes from a middle-aged woman with acute COVID-19. CDR3 DNA: TGTGCCAGTAGTAGACAGGACAAGAACACCGGGGAGCTGTTTTTT. It codes for CASSRQDKNTGELFF.